The 7 T cell receptor beta chains in this list originate from one sample, sequenced in a study of CXCR3-negative and CXCR3-positive naive CD8 T cells. Notes on the study in general: Naive cells with CXCR3 showed TRB CDR3s that were more hydrophobic than those in CXCR3-negative naive cells.

The antigens of these receptors remain unknown. TRB cDNA was prepared as libraries by UMI-labeled 5' RACE. TCRdb derives one entry per CDR3 protein from the 5' RACE reads, leaving out DNA. The sample's table shows about 150,000 distinct CDR3 sequences. Sequences were obtained from naive CXCR3+ CD8+ T cells from blood. Subset specified: CD45RO-CCR7+CD27+CD95- naive CD8+ T cells expressing CXCR3 (TNR3+). These receptors came from a human donor in good health. Some clones in this sample may be carry-over from other donors' samples.

The CDR3 sequence: CASRPRVGAVSGANVLTF. The chain links TRBV5-1 to TRBJ2-6; the D call from TCRdb, TRBD1, cannot be confirmed without DNA. The CDR3 is made up of 18 amino acids. Germline CDR1 is SGHRS and CDR2 is YFSETQ.

The chain recombines TRBV10-3 with TRBJ2-1. Per the germline V gene, CDR1 is ENHRY and CDR2 is SYGVKD. The CDR3 extends over 16 amino acids. This CDR3 is CAISESDGPPYNEQFF.

V usage is TRBV7-9 and J usage is TRBJ2-7; absent DNA, TCRdb's TRBD2 call cannot be checked. The CDR3 has 14 residues. Germline V gives CDR1 SEHNR, CDR2 FQNEAQ (reference sequence). CDR3 sequence: CASSHAGSRNEQYF.

The rearrangement links TRBV6-2 or TRBV6-3 to TRBJ1-1; TCRdb's D call, TRBD1, is unchecked because there is no DNA. The CDR3 totals 14 residues. Germline V CDR1 and CDR2: MNHEY, SVGEGT. The CDR3: CASSYTPPYTEAFF.

J is TRBJ1-2 and V is TRBV29-1; TCRdb returns TRBD1, unconfirmable since there is no DNA. The CDR3 has 13 residues. Germline values: CDR1 SQVTM, CDR2 ANQGSEA. The CDR3 sequence: CSVEGDTHYGYTF.

The chain recombines TRBV29-1 with TRBJ1-1. Germline lookup yields CDR1 SQVTM and CDR2 ANQGSEA. This CDR3 contains 12 residues. The CDR3 loop reads CSVEGMNTEAFF.

J is TRBJ2-3 and V is TRBV6-5; TCRdb calls TRBD1, which cannot be checked without DNA. Germline CDR1 reads MNHEY; CDR2 reads SVGAGI. CDR3 length equals 16 residues. CDR3 region: CASSGSGTEPTDTQYF.